This T cell receptor (beta chain) was recovered during a study of T-cell memory formation after mild COVID-19. Study-level background: Across donors, TCR clusters were largely donor specific.

Study outcomes and limitations: Confirmation of SARS-CoV-2 specificity was lacking for second-wave clones peaking day 37. Contracting clones from day 15 to 85 had balanced CD4/CD8; later expanders favoured CD4+.

This clonotype was detected only once. Antigen: not known. Each CDR3 protein gets one entry after TCRdb re-called the 5' RACE reads with MiXCR. This sample has just over 350,000 distinct CDR3 sequences, with approximately 15% found just once. Germline V gene lookup returns CDR1 SGHRS and CDR2 YFSETQ. J lost 10 bases, V lost 3 bases, and 12 bases had no gene match. The CDR3 runs to 15 residues. J is TRBJ2-4 and V is TRBV5-1; 8 bases fit TRBD1. The specimen was PBMCs or a T cell subset sorted from them (not recorded which). The source of this sequence is a man younger than 30 who had mild COVID-19 (a few samples of this study predate the infection). Cell type and time point are not known. CDR3 bases: TGCGCCAGCAGCTCTGGGACAGGACCTCTGGGGATTCAGTACTTC. This encodes CASSSGTGPLGIQYF.